Shown below are 9 T cell receptor beta chains from a single sample sequenced in a study of T cells expressing NK-cell markers. TCRdb reprocessed the 5' RACE reads and keeps a single row for each CDR3 protein, giving no DNA. The sample's table shows fewer than 550,000 distinct CDR3 sequences. The specimen was blood T cells: a sorted CD56 or NKG2C T cell subset, CD4+ or CD8+ T cells, or bulk PBMC T cells (not recorded which). The receptors stem from a woman between 50 and 59 years old in good health.

The V and J genes are TRBV5-1 and TRBJ2-1. The length of the CDR3 is 14 residues. Germline CDR1 reads SGHRS; CDR2 reads YFSETQ. CDR3: CASSSGRRYNEQFF.

CDR3 in amino acids: CASSQRGKGLSTEAFF. V gene TRBV13 combines with J gene TRBJ1-1; with no DNA, the TCRdb D assignment of TRBD1 cannot be verified. This CDR3 is built from 16 residues. CDR1 PRHDT and CDR2 FYEKMQ come from the germline V gene (reference sequence).

V and J are TRBV9 and TRBJ2-5; TCRdb's D call of TRBD2 is untestable without DNA. Germline V gives CDR1 SGDLS, CDR2 YYNGEE. This CDR3 is built from 16 residues. The CDR3 loop reads CASSVESRIMGETQYF. Together with reference TRBV9 and TRBJ2-5, the CDR3 gives the full variable domain: DSGVTQTPKHLITATGQRVTLRCSPRSGDLSVYWYQQSLDQGLQFLIQYYNGEERAKGNILERFSAQQFPDLHSELNLSSLELGDSALYFCASSVESRIMGETQYFGPGTRLLVL.

V gene TRBV5-1 combines with J gene TRBJ2-7; TCRdb picks TRBD1, but there is no DNA to check that call. The CDR3 is 13 amino acids. Germline CDR1 SGHRS, CDR2 YFSETQ. The CDR3 is CASSGWDTYEQYF.

The chain links TRBV14 to TRBJ2-2; the TRBD1 assignment by TCRdb is unverifiable without DNA. CDR3 length: 16 amino acids. Germline values: CDR1 SGHDN, CDR2 FVKESK. The CDR3: CASSQIGGQYTGELFF.

This sequence joins TRBV4-1 and TRBJ2-7. CDR1 and CDR2 from the germline V gene are MGHRA and YSYEKL. The CDR3 has 13 residues. The CDR3 reads CASSQGITYEQYF.

This chain links TRBV6-1 with TRBJ1-1; the TCRdb call, TRBD1, lacks DNA for checking. The CDR3 length is 16 residues. From germline, CDR1 is MNHNS and CDR2 SASEGT. The CDR3 here is CASSAQFQGTGTEAFF.

The CDR3 reads CASSLASGRTLEQFF. This chain links TRBV5-1 with TRBJ2-1; absent DNA, TCRdb's TRBD2 call cannot be checked. Germline lookup yields CDR1 SGHRS and CDR2 YFSETQ. The CDR3 length is 15 residues.

This chain connects TRBV11-2 to TRBJ2-5. CDR1 and CDR2 (germline): SGHAT, FQNNGV. The length of the CDR3 is 14 residues. The CDR3 protein is CASSPGYRQETQYF.